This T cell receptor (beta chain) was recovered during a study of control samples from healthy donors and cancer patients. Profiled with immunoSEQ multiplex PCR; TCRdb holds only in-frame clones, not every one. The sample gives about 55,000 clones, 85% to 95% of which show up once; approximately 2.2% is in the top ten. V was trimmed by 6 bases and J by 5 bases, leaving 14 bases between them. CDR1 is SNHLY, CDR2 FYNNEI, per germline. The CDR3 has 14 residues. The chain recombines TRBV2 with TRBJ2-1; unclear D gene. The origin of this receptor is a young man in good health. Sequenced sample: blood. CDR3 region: CASSKGSSHNEQFF. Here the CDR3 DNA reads TGTGCCAGCAGCAAAGGATCCAGCCACAATGAGCAGTTCTTC.